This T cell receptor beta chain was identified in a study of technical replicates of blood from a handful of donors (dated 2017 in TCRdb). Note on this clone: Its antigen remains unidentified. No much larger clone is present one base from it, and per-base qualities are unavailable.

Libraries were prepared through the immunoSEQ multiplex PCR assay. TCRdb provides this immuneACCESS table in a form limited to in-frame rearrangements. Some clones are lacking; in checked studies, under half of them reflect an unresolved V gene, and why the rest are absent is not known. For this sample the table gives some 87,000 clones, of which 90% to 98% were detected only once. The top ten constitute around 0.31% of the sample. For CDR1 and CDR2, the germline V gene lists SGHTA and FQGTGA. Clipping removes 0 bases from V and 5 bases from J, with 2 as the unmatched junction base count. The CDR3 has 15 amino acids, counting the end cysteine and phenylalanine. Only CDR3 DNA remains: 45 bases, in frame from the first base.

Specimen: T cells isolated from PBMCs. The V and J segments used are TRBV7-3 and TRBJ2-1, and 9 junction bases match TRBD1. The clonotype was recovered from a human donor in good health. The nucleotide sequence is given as TGTGCCAGCAGCTTAACTAGGACAGGGGACAATGAGCAGTTCTTC. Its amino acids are CASSLTRTGDNEQFF.